The next 21 T cell receptor beta chains were all read from a single sample in a study of blood T cell repertoires in COVID-19. TCRdb's copy holds only in-frame clones and misses some; the assay was immunoSEQ multiplex PCR. The sample has 150,000 to 200,000 clones, approximately 88% seen once; the top ten hold under 15%. Sample: PBMCs or T cells enriched from blood (not recorded which). These receptors originate from an older woman who had recovered from COVID-19.

This clone occurred a few times. This chain connects TRBV5-1 to TRBJ2-2; 11 bases agree with TRBD2. The length of the CDR3 is 16 residues. J lost 2 bases, V lost 1 base, and 1 base had no gene match. CDR1 is SGHRS and CDR2 is YFSETQ in the germline V gene. CDR3 sequence (DNA): TGCGCCAGCAGCTTGCGACTAGCGGGAAACACCGGGGAGCTGTTTTTT. It specifies CASSLRLAGNTGELFF.

This chain joins TRBV7-9 and TRBJ1-5; D is unresolved. Germline V gene data show CDR1 as SEHNR and CDR2 as FQNEAQ (reference sequence). The CDR3 is 13 amino acids. V was pared by 5 bases and J by 4 bases, with 9 bases between. The CDR3 region has the DNA TGTGCCAGCAGCCGATCGGGAAATCAGCCCCAGCATTTT. It specifies CASSRSGNQPQHF.

This chain joins TRBV30 and TRBJ1-5; 7 positions match TRBD1. Germline loops: CDR1 GTSNPN, CDR2 SVGIG (reference sequence). Trimming cost V 3 bases and J 4 bases; bases outside gene matches: 6. The CDR3 extends over 14 amino acids. The CDR3 DNA sequence: TGTGCCTGGAGCCCGACAGGGATTAATCAGCCCCAGCATTTT. Translating it yields CAWSPTGINQPQHF.

This chain joins TRBV15 and TRBJ2-7, with D possibly matching TRBD2 (6 bases). Germline CDR1 reads LNHNV; CDR2 reads YYDKDF (reference sequence). The ends were cut back, 4 bases at V and 3 bases at J, with 13 bases in the middle. This CDR3 comprises 14 residues. As DNA, the CDR3 is TGTGCCACCAGCACACCGGGACTGGGCTACGAGCAGTACTTC. Encoded protein: CATSTPGLGYEQYF.

The J gene is TRBJ1-1, the V gene TRBV2, with 7 nucleotides matching TRBD1. The length of the CDR3 is 15 residues. Germline V gene data show CDR1 as SNHLY and CDR2 as FYNNEI. After removal of 7 bases from V and 0 bases from J, the junction contained 8 bases not matched to a gene. The CDR3 is CASTKRGQLNTEAFF. CDR3 DNA: TGTGCCAGCACCAAAAGGGGGCAGTTGAACACTGAAGCTTTCTTT.

The V call is TRBV19, the J call TRBJ1-2, with D perhaps TRBD1 (5 bases). Trimming removed 6 bases at V and 4 bases at J, with 9 bases between. Germline V gene lookup returns CDR1 LNHDA and CDR2 SQIVND (reference sequence). The CDR3 has 12 residues. CDR3 in DNA: TGTGCCAGTAGAGGGGCCAGCTATGGCTACACCTTC. Translating gives CASRGASYGYTF.

Ten or more counts support this clone. This chain uses TRBV19 with TRBJ2-2; weak D call: TRBD2 (5 bases). With 6 bases removed from V and 2 bases from J, the gap between germline ends came to 13 bases. Germline V lookup: CDR1 LNHDA, CDR2 SQIVND (reference sequence). CDR3 length: 15 residues. CDR3 loop: CASRPRAPNTGELFF. The CDR3 DNA is TGTGCCAGTAGGCCGAGGGCACCTAACACCGGGGAGCTGTTTTTT.

The V gene is TRBV4-2, the J gene TRBJ2-1; TRBD2 aligns across 10 bases. The ends lost 0 bases at V and 15 bases at J; junction bases unmatched: 8. CDR3 length equals 14 residues. Germline V CDR1 and CDR2: LGHNA, YNFKEQ. CDR3 sequence reads: CASSQDERGGPLFF. Here the CDR3 DNA reads TGTGCCAGCAGCCAAGATGAGCGGGGGGGCCCATTGTTCTTC.

The CDR3 DNA follows: TGTGCCAGCAGTTTATTGATAGGGTCTAGCGAAGCCTACGAGCAGTACTTC. It is translated as CASSLLIGSSEAYEQYF. The chain couples TRBV28 to TRBJ2-7, with a weak D call TRBD2 (6 bases). Trimming stripped 1 base from V and 2 bases from J, with 18 bases between. Germline CDR1 is MDHEN and CDR2 is SYDVKM. This CDR3 comprises 17 residues.

This chain connects TRBV2 to TRBJ2-3, with D maybe TRBD2 (5 bases). Germline V gene sequence: CDR1 SNHLY, CDR2 FYNNEI. This CDR3 is built from 17 residues. Trimming removed 7 bases at V and 3 bases at J, with 23 bases between. CDR3 amino acids: CASKRGFWAGTTDTQYF. The CDR3 bases are TGTGCCAGCAAGAGAGGGTTCTGGGCAGGTACAACAGATACGCAGTATTTT.

The genes are TRBV25-1 and TRBJ2-2; 9 nucleotides match TRBD1. The CDR3 loop spans 15 amino acids. Germline CDR1 MGHDK, CDR2 SYGVNS. V lost 5 bases, J lost 5 bases, and 6 bases stayed unmatched. CDR3 in amino acids: CASSIGQGRTGELFF. CDR3 nucleotides: TGTGCCAGCAGTATTGGACAGGGGAGGACCGGGGAGCTGTTTTTT.

The chain uses TRBV5-4 and TRBJ2-5, with 7 bases fitting TRBD2. Germline V gene lookup returns CDR1 SGHNT and CDR2 YYREEE (reference sequence). The J segment lost 6 bases and the V segment lost 0 bases, leaving 11 bases of the junction unmatched. This CDR3 is 16 amino acids long. CDR3 region: CASSLEGGSPKKTQYF. The CDR3 region has the DNA TGTGCCAGCAGCTTGGAGGGCGGGAGCCCCAAGAAGACCCAGTACTTC.

Only one count was recorded for this clone. This chain uses TRBV18 with TRBJ2-3; D is perhaps TRBD2 (5 bases). Deletions cut 6 bases from V and 4 bases from J, with 17 bases between. The CDR3 loop spans 15 amino acids. CDR1 is KGHSH and CDR2 is LQKENI in the germline V gene. CDR3 nucleotides: TGTGCCAGCTCCCGTGGGAGTGCCAACGCAGATACGCAGTATTTT. Translating it yields CASSRGSANADTQYF.

The genes are TRBV12-3 or TRBV12-4 and TRBJ1-4, with unresolved D. The V end was cut by 2 bases, the J end by 7 bases, with 5 bases between. CDR3 size: 12 residues. The CDR3 DNA is TGTGCCAGCAGTTTACCGGGTGAAAAACTGTTTTTT. The encoded protein is CASSLPGEKLFF.

The rearrangement links TRBV28 to TRBJ2-1, with D tentatively TRBD2 (7 bases). CDR3 length: 15 amino acids. Germline values: CDR1 MDHEN, CDR2 SYDVKM. With 7 bases removed from V and 2 bases from J, the gap between germline ends came to 15 bases. CDR3 sequence (DNA): TGTGCCAGCACCATGGGGGGGGGCCCCTACAATGAGCAGTTCTTC. Translating it yields CASTMGGGPYNEQFF.

The rearrangement joins TRBV3-1 (or the pseudogene TRBV3-2) to TRBJ1-1; possible D gene TRBD1, 6 bases. V dropped 1 base and J dropped 1 base, with 13 bases sitting between them. The CDR3 extends over 16 amino acids. Germline assignment: CDR1 LGHDT and CDR2 YNNKEL (reference sequence). The CDR3 region is CASSQGGGRGNTEAFF. CDR3 nucleotides: TGTGCCAGCAGCCAAGGGGGGGGCAGAGGGAACACTGAAGCTTTCTTT.

The chain is built from TRBV30 and TRBJ1-5, with D perhaps matching TRBD1 (5 bases). The CDR3 is 15 amino acids. V dropped 7 bases and J dropped 2 bases, with 18 bases sitting between them. The germline V gene has CDR1 GTSNPN and CDR2 SVGIG (reference sequence). The CDR3 nucleotides are TGTGCCTACCGCAGCGGGGCAGGCCGCAATCAGCCCCAGCATTTT. This gives the protein CAYRSGAGRNQPQHF.

The CDR3 DNA follows: TGTGCCAGCAGTTACGCGGGACAGGCAAACTATGGCTACACCTTC. It encodes CASSYAGQANYGYTF. The chain is built from TRBV6-5 and TRBJ1-2, with 8 bases identical to TRBD1. Germline-derived CDR1 and CDR2 are MNHEY and SVGAGI. With 2 bases clipped from V and 2 bases from J, the junction kept 4 bases outside the gene matches. The CDR3 length is 15 residues.

The rearrangement uses TRBV28 and TRBJ1-2, with 7 bases matching TRBD1. Trimming removed 6 bases from V and 3 bases from J; junction bases left unmatched: 4. The CDR3 sequence is 13 residues long. Germline CDR1 reads MDHEN; CDR2 reads SYDVKM. The CDR3, as DNA: TGTGCCAGCAGGGCAGGGGGGCACTATGGCTACACCTTC. Translated, it gives CASRAGGHYGYTF.

The CDR3 DNA reads as TGTGCCAGCAGCACCCTCAGGACTAGCGGGACAGATACGCAGTATTTT. This codes for CASSTLRTSGTDTQYF. The chain carries TRBV9 and TRBJ2-3, with 11 bases aligning to TRBD2. Germline CDR1 reads SGDLS; CDR2 reads YYNGEE. The CDR3 sequence is 16 residues long. With 4 bases clipped from V and 3 bases from J, the junction kept 7 bases outside the gene matches.

Written as DNA, the CDR3 is TGCGCCAGCAGTGAGGGGGCAGGGGTGGGGAATGAGCAGTTCTTC. This translates into CASSEGAGVGNEQFF. The chain carries TRBV10-1 and TRBJ2-1; possibly TRBD1 for D (6 bases). CDR1 is WNHNN and CDR2 is SYGVQD in the germline V gene (reference sequence). The V end lost 2 bases, the J end lost 7 bases, and 15 bases lay between the germline ends. CDR3 size: 15 residues.